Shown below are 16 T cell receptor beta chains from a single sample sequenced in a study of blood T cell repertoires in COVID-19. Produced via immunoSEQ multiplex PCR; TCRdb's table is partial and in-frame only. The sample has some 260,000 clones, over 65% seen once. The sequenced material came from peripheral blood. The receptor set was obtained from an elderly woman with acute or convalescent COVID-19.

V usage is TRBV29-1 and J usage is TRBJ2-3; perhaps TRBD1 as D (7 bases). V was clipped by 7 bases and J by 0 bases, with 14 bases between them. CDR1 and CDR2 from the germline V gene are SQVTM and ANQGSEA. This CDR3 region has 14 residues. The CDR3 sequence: CSGQTGTSTDTQYF. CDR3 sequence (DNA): TGCAGCGGGCAGACAGGGACTAGCACAGATACGCAGTATTTT.

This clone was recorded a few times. The CDR3 DNA reads as TGTGCCAGCAGCTTGGCGGGGGGGCCTGGGGCCAACGTCCTGACTTTC. This translates into CASSLAGGPGANVLTF. V gene TRBV5-8 combines with J gene TRBJ2-6, with 8 nucleotides matching TRBD2. Trimming removed 0 bases from V and 2 bases from J; junction bases left unmatched: 1. Germline CDR1 reads SGHTS; CDR2 reads YDEGEE. This CDR3 spans 16 amino acids.

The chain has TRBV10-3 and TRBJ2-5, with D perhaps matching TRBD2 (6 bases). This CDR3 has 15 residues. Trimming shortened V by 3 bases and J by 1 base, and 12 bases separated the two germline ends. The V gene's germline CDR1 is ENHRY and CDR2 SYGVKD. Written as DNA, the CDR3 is TGTGCCATCAGTGATGTGCAGGGAGGCCAAGAGACCCAGTACTTC. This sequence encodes CAISDVQGGQETQYF.

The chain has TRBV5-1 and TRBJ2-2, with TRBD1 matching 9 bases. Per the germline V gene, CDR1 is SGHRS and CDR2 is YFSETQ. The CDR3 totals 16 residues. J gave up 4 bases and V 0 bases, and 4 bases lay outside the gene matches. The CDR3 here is CASSLEDRGGTGELFF. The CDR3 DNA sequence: TGCGCCAGCAGCTTGGAAGACAGGGGGGGCACCGGGGAGCTGTTTTTT.

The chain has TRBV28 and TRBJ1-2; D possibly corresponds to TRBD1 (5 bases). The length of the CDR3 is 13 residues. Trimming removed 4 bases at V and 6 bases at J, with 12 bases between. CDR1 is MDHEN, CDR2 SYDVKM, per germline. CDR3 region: CASSSTGPDGYTF. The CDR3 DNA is TGTGCCAGCAGTTCTACAGGTCCAGATGGCTACACCTTC.

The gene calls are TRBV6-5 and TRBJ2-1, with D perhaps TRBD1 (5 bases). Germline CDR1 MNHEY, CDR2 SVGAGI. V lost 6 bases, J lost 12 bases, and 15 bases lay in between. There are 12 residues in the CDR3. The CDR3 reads CASSNRQTRQFF. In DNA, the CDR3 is TGTGCCAGCAGCAATCGACAGACACGGCAGTTCTTC.

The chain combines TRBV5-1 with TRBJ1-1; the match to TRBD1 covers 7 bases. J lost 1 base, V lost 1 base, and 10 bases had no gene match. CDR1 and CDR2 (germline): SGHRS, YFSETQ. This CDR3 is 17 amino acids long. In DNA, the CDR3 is TGCGCCAGCAGCTTGAGGCAACCTCGGGACAGGAACACTGAAGCTTTCTTT. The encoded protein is CASSLRQPRDRNTEAFF. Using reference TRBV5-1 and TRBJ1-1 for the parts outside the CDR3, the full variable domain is KAGVTQTPRYLIKTRGQQVTLSCSPISGHRSVSWYQQTPGQGLQFLFEYFSETQRNKGNFPGRFSGRQFSNSRSEMNVSTLELGDSALYLCASSLRQPRDRNTEAFFGQGTRLTVV.

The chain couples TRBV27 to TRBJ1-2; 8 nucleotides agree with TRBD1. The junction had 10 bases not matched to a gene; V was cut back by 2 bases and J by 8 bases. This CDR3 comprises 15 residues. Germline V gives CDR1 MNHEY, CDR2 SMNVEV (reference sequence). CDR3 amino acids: CASSLGRTGLGGYTF. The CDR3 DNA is TGTGCCAGCAGTTTAGGCAGGACAGGGCTGGGAGGCTACACCTTC.

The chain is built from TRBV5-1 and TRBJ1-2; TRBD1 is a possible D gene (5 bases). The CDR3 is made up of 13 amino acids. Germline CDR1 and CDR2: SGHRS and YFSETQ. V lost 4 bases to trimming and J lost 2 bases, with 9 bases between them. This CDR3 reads CASSMTENYGYTF. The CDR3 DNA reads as TGCGCCAGCAGCATGACAGAAAACTATGGCTACACCTTC. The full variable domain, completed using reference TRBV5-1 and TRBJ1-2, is KAGVTQTPRYLIKTRGQQVTLSCSPISGHRSVSWYQQTPGQGLQFLFEYFSETQRNKGNFPGRFSGRQFSNSRSEMNVSTLELGDSALYLCASSMTENYGYTFGSGTRLTVV.

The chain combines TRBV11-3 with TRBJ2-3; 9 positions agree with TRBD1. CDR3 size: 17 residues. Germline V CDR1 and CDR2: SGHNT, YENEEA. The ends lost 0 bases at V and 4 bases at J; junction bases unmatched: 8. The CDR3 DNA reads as TGTGCCAGCAGCTTAGAGCTGCCGGGACAGGGATCAGATACGCAGTATTTT. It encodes CASSLELPGQGSDTQYF.

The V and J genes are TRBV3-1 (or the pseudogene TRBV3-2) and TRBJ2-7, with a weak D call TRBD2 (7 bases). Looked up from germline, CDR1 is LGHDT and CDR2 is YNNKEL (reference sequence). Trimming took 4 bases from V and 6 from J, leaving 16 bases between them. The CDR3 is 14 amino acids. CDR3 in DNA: TGTGCCAGCAGCCGCTTAGGGGGGGTTGGCGAGCAGTACTTC. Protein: CASSRLGGVGEQYF.

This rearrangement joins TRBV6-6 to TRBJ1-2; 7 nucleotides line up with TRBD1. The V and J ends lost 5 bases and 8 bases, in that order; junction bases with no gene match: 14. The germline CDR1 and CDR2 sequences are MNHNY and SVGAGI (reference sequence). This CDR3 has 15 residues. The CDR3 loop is CASSAEGRGVRGYTF. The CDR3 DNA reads TGTGCCAGCAGTGCCGAGGGCAGGGGGGTTAGAGGCTACACCTTC.

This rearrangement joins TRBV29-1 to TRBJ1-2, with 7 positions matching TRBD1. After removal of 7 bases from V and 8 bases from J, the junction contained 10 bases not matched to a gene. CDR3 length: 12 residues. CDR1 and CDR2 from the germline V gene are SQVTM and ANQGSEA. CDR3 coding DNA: TGCAGCGCCGAGACAGGGTTGAGAGGCTACACCTTC. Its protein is CSAETGLRGYTF.

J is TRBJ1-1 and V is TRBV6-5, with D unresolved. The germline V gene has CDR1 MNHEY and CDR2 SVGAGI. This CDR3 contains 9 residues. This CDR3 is CAALTEAFF. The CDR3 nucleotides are TGTGCAGCCCTCACTGAAGCTTTCTTT.

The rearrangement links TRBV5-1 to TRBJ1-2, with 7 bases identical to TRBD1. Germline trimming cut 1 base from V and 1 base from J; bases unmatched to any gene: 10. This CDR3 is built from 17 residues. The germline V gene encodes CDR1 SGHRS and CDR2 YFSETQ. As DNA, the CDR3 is TGCGCCAGCAGCTTGTCGTTGGACAGGCAACTTAACTATGGCTACACCTTC. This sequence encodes CASSLSLDRQLNYGYTF.

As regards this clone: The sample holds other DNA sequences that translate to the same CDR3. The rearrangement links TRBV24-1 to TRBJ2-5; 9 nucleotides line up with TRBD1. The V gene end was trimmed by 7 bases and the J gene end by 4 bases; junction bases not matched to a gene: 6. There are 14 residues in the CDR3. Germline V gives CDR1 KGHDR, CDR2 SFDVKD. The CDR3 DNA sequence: TGTGCCACCAGCGATCCGGGACAGGGAGAGACCCAGTACTTC. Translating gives CATSDPGQGETQYF.